The rows below give T cell receptor beta chains drawn from one sample of a study of T cells in narcolepsy. Profiling relied on immunoSEQ multiplex PCR, and the TCRdb table lists in-frame clones only, not all of them. The table lists approximately 31,000 clones, roughly 78% of them singletons, with over 0.95% in the top ten. The sample taken for sequencing was CD45RA- memory CD4+ T cells from PBMCs. The receptor source for this set is a human donor with narcolepsy. Each CDR3 is given with its conserved first and last residue. A D gene is named only where the DNA matches it firmly. Part of the rows lack a size; the others show once, few, many or a class for expanded clones.

CDR3aa: CASSPPRLAGGRVSRPDTQYF; CDR3nt: TGTGCCAGCTCACCACCGCGCCTAGCGGGGGGCAGAGTCTCTCGACCAGATACGCAGTATTTT; d_gene: TRBD2; v_gene: TRBV18; j_gene: TRBJ2-3; len: 21; abundance: .
CDR3aa: CASSPRDRSNYGYTF; CDR3nt: TGTGCCAGCAGCCCCCGGGACAGGTCTAACTATGGCTACACCTTC; d_gene: TRBD1; v_gene: TRBV9; j_gene: TRBJ1-2; len: 15; abundance: .
CDR3aa: CASSYFSSQETQYF; CDR3nt: TGTGCCAGCAGTTACTTCTCCTCCCAAGAGACCCAGTACTTC; d_gene: .; v_gene: TRBV6-5; j_gene: TRBJ2-5; len: 14; abundance: .
CDR3aa: CASSINRDTYGYTF; CDR3nt: TGTGCCAGTAGTATCAACCGGGACACCTATGGCTACACCTTC; d_gene: .; v_gene: TRBV19; j_gene: TRBJ1-2; len: 14; abundance: .
CDR3aa: CASSPLEGNYGYTF; CDR3nt: TGTGCCAGCAGCCCACTGGAGGGAAACTATGGCTACACCTTC; d_gene: .; v_gene: TRBV4-2; j_gene: TRBJ1-2; len: 14; abundance: .
CDR3aa: CASSSGGLLGYNEQFF; CDR3nt: TGTGCCAGCAGCTCAGGGGGACTCCTGGGCTACAATGAGCAGTTCTTC; d_gene: .; v_gene: TRBV5-8; j_gene: TRBJ2-1; len: 16; abundance: .
CDR3aa: CASSLGSGGDTQYF; CDR3nt: TGTGCCAGCAGCTTAGGTAGCGGGGGAGATACGCAGTATTTT; d_gene: TRBD2; v_gene: TRBV7-9; j_gene: TRBJ2-3; len: 14; abundance: .
CDR3aa: CASRSLAGDGETQYF; CDR3nt: TGTGCCAGCAGGTCCCTAGCGGGAGATGGCGAGACCCAGTACTTC; d_gene: TRBD2; v_gene: TRBV5-4; j_gene: TRBJ2-5; len: 15; abundance: .
CDR3aa: CASSYHPKGADGGYTF; CDR3nt: TGTGCCAGCAGTTACCATCCTAAGGGGGCGGATGGTGGCTACACCTTC; d_gene: TRBD1; v_gene: TRBV6-9; j_gene: TRBJ1-2; len: 16; abundance: .
CDR3aa: CASSDEGRVGEQYF; CDR3nt: TGTGCCAGCAGTGATGAGGGCAGGGTGGGCGAGCAGTACTTC; d_gene: .; v_gene: TRBV6-1; j_gene: TRBJ2-7; len: 14; abundance: .
CDR3aa: CASSTGTGNTEAFF; CDR3nt: TGTGCCAGTAGTACCGGGACGGGGAACACTGAAGCTTTCTTT; d_gene: .; v_gene: TRBV19; j_gene: TRBJ1-1; len: 14; abundance: .
CDR3aa: CATSRALEGRETQYF; CDR3nt: TGTGCCACCAGCAGAGCTTTAGAAGGGAGGGAGACCCAGTACTTC; d_gene: .; v_gene: TRBV15; j_gene: TRBJ2-5; len: 15; abundance: few
CDR3aa: CASSQESWRDNEQYF; CDR3nt: TGTGCCAGCAGCCAAGAATCCTGGCGGGATAACGAGCAGTACTTC; d_gene: .; v_gene: TRBV14; j_gene: TRBJ2-7; len: 15; abundance: .
CDR3aa: CAWSETQSSQFF; CDR3nt: TGTGCCTGGAGTGAGACACAATCTTCCCAGTTCTTC; d_gene: .; v_gene: TRBV30; j_gene: TRBJ2-1; len: 12; abundance: .
CDR3aa: CASSLGGPGQAFYEQYF; CDR3nt: TGCGCCAGCAGCTTGGGGGGCCCGGGACAGGCCTTCTACGAGCAGTACTTC; d_gene: TRBD1; v_gene: TRBV5-1; j_gene: TRBJ2-7; len: 17; abundance: .
CDR3aa: CASSMGLGTDTQYF; CDR3nt: TGTGCCAGCAGCATGGGACTGGGCACAGATACGCAGTATTTT; d_gene: .; v_gene: TRBV5-6; j_gene: TRBJ2-3; len: 14; abundance: .
CDR3aa: CASSLLGGGVNYGYTF; CDR3nt: TGTGCCAGCAGTTTATTGGGGGGTGGAGTTAACTATGGCTACACCTTC; d_gene: .; v_gene: TRBV27; j_gene: TRBJ1-2; len: 16; abundance: .
CDR3aa: CSVVAGKGGELFF; CDR3nt: TGCAGCGTTGTTGCAGGGAAGGGCGGGGAGCTGTTTTTT; d_gene: .; v_gene: TRBV29-1; j_gene: TRBJ2-2; len: 13; abundance: .
CDR3aa: CASSWDGNEQFF; CDR3nt: TGCGCCAGCAGCTGGGACGGGAATGAGCAGTTCTTC; d_gene: .; v_gene: TRBV5-1; j_gene: TRBJ2-1; len: 12; abundance: .
CDR3aa: CASSSYGDTQYF; CDR3nt: TGCGCCAGCTCGTCTTACGGGGATACGCAGTATTTT; d_gene: .; v_gene: TRBV10-2; j_gene: TRBJ2-3; len: 12; abundance: .
CDR3aa: CASRLSASQETQYF; CDR3nt: TGTGCCAGCAGACTCTCAGCATCTCAAGAGACCCAGTACTTC; d_gene: .; v_gene: TRBV7-9; j_gene: TRBJ2-5; len: 14; abundance: .
CDR3aa: CASSSYSGNVATGELFF; CDR3nt: TGTGCCAGCAGCTCGTATAGCGGGAATGTGGCCACCGGGGAGCTGTTTTTT; d_gene: TRBD2; v_gene: TRBV7-2; j_gene: TRBJ2-2; len: 17; abundance: medium-sized
CDR3aa: CASSLLGTSNTEAFF; CDR3nt: TGTGCCAGCAGCTTATTGGGGACCTCGAACACTGAAGCTTTCTTT; d_gene: .; v_gene: TRBV7-3; j_gene: TRBJ1-1; len: 15; abundance: .
CDR3aa: CASRDRGYTEAFF; CDR3nt: TGTGCCAGCAGGGACAGGGGATACACTGAAGCTTTCTTT; d_gene: TRBD1; v_gene: TRBV2; j_gene: TRBJ1-1; len: 13; abundance: .
CDR3aa: CASSEADRVMAGELFF; CDR3nt: TGTGCCAGCAGTGAAGCCGACAGGGTTATGGCCGGGGAGCTGTTTTTT; d_gene: TRBD1; v_gene: TRBV6-1; j_gene: TRBJ2-2; len: 16; abundance: .
CDR3aa: CASSLTQGRDEAFF; CDR3nt: TGCGCCAGCAGCTTGACCCAAGGGCGAGATGAAGCTTTCTTT; d_gene: .; v_gene: TRBV5-1; j_gene: TRBJ1-1; len: 14; abundance: .
CDR3aa: CASSIIRGFDTGELFF; CDR3nt: TGTGCCAGTAGTATAATTAGGGGATTTGACACCGGGGAGCTGTTTTTT; d_gene: .; v_gene: TRBV19; j_gene: TRBJ2-2; len: 16; abundance: .
CDR3aa: CASSPPGASNYGYTF; CDR3nt: TGCGCCAGCAGTCCCCCGGGAGCGTCAAACTATGGCTACACCTTC; d_gene: .; v_gene: TRBV23-1; j_gene: TRBJ1-2; len: 15; abundance: few
CDR3aa: CASSSGRPYEQYF; CDR3nt: TGTGCCAGTAGTAGCGGCAGGCCCTACGAGCAGTACTTC; d_gene: .; v_gene: TRBV19; j_gene: TRBJ2-7; len: 13; abundance: .
CDR3aa: CASSVEAGQETQYF; CDR3nt: TGTGCCAGCAGCGTAGAAGCAGGGCAAGAGACCCAGTACTTC; d_gene: .; v_gene: TRBV9; j_gene: TRBJ2-5; len: 14; abundance: .
CDR3aa: CASSLRTLKAGNTEAFF; CDR3nt: TGCGCCAGCAGCTTAAGAACCCTTAAAGCGGGGAACACTGAAGCTTTCTTT; d_gene: .; v_gene: TRBV5-1; j_gene: TRBJ1-1; len: 17; abundance: .
CDR3aa: CASSFQGGSGNTIYF; CDR3nt: TGTGCCAGCAGCTTCCAGGGAGGCTCTGGAAACACCATATATTTT; d_gene: .; v_gene: TRBV7-8; j_gene: TRBJ1-3; len: 15; abundance: .
CDR3aa: CASSLGNLNTEAFF; CDR3nt: TGTGCCAGCAGCTTAGGGAACCTGAACACTGAAGCTTTCTTT; d_gene: .; v_gene: TRBV7-9; j_gene: TRBJ1-1; len: 14; abundance: .
CDR3aa: CASSVATGQPNNEQFF; CDR3nt: TGTGCCAGCAGCGTAGCCACGGGACAGCCTAACAATGAGCAGTTCTTC; d_gene: TRBD1; v_gene: TRBV9; j_gene: TRBJ2-1; len: 16; abundance: .
CDR3aa: CASSLVAGGCFF; CDR3nt: TGTGCCAGCAGCTTGGTTGCAGGGGGCTGCTTCTTC; d_gene: TRBD1; v_gene: TRBV11-2; j_gene: TRBJ2-1; len: 12; abundance: .
CDR3aa: CASSVDPGRGLYEQYF; CDR3nt: TGTGCCAGCAGCGTAGATCCTGGCAGGGGCCTGTACGAGCAGTACTTC; d_gene: .; v_gene: TRBV9; j_gene: TRBJ2-7; len: 16; abundance: .
CDR3aa: CSVELEQGFLTEAFF; CDR3nt: TGCAGCGTTGAGCTAGAACAGGGGTTTTTAACTGAAGCTTTCTTT; d_gene: TRBD1; v_gene: TRBV29-1; j_gene: TRBJ1-1; len: 15; abundance: .
CDR3aa: CASSLGGVSYGYTF; CDR3nt: TGTGCCAGCAGCTTGGGGGGAGTGAGCTATGGCTACACCTTC; d_gene: .; v_gene: TRBV7-9; j_gene: TRBJ1-2; len: 14; abundance: .
CDR3aa: CASSRGDLTSYEQYF; CDR3nt: TGTGCCAGTAGTCGGGGGGACTTGACTTCCTACGAGCAGTACTTC; d_gene: TRBD2; v_gene: TRBV19; j_gene: TRBJ2-7; len: 15; abundance: few
CDR3aa: CASRLDGTGATEAFF; CDR3nt: TGCGCCAGCAGACTGGATGGGACAGGGGCTACTGAAGCTTTCTTT; d_gene: TRBD1; v_gene: TRBV5-1; j_gene: TRBJ1-1; len: 15; abundance: .
CDR3aa: CASSAGQGALTDTQYF; CDR3nt: TGTGCCAGCAGTGCTGGGCAGGGGGCGTTGACAGATACGCAGTATTTT; d_gene: TRBD1; v_gene: TRBV6-6; j_gene: TRBJ2-3; len: 16; abundance: .
CDR3aa: CASSPGASEIHEQFF; CDR3nt: TGTGCCAGCAGCCCCGGAGCTAGCGAGATCCATGAGCAGTTCTTC; d_gene: .; v_gene: TRBV9; j_gene: TRBJ2-1; len: 15; abundance: .
CDR3aa: CASSFSARETQYF; CDR3nt: TGTGCCAGCAGCTTCTCAGCGCGGGAGACCCAGTACTTC; d_gene: .; v_gene: TRBV7-9; j_gene: TRBJ2-5; len: 13; abundance: .
CDR3aa: CASSLGGQGYEAFF; CDR3nt: TGTGCCAGCAGCTTAGGGGGACAGGGTTATGAAGCTTTCTTT; d_gene: TRBD1; v_gene: TRBV5-4; j_gene: TRBJ1-1; len: 14; abundance: .
CDR3aa: CASSADRAVAEAFF; CDR3nt: TGCGCCAGCAGCGCGGACAGGGCGGTGGCTGAAGCTTTCTTT; d_gene: TRBD1; v_gene: TRBV5-1; j_gene: TRBJ1-1; len: 14; abundance: .
CDR3aa: CASSYSESQGVLGSTEAFF; CDR3nt: TGTGCCAGCAGTTACTCGGAATCCCAGGGAGTGTTAGGGAGTACTGAAGCTTTCTTT; d_gene: .; v_gene: TRBV6-8; j_gene: TRBJ1-1; len: 19; abundance: .
CDR3aa: CASSLKGANTEAFF; CDR3nt: TGTGCCAGCAGCTTAAAGGGGGCGAACACTGAAGCTTTCTTT; d_gene: TRBD1; v_gene: TRBV7-9; j_gene: TRBJ1-1; len: 14; abundance: .
CDR3aa: CASSRGGDPRLEQYF; CDR3nt: TGTGCCAGCAGTCGGGGAGGGGACCCCCGCCTCGAGCAGTACTTC; d_gene: TRBD2; v_gene: TRBV6-1; j_gene: TRBJ2-7; len: 15; abundance: .
CDR3aa: CASSLNAASPPYEQYF; CDR3nt: TGTGCCAGCAGCTTAAATGCGGCTAGCCCCCCCTACGAGCAGTACTTC; d_gene: .; v_gene: TRBV7-2; j_gene: TRBJ2-7; len: 16; abundance: .
CDR3aa: CSVDQTQGADTQYF; CDR3nt: TGCAGCGTTGATCAAACGCAGGGTGCAGATACGCAGTATTTT; d_gene: .; v_gene: TRBV29-1; j_gene: TRBJ2-3; len: 14; abundance: .
CDR3aa: CASSLSGGQGKNIQYF; CDR3nt: TGTGCCAGCAGCCTGAGCGGGGGACAGGGGAAAAACATTCAGTACTTC; d_gene: TRBD1; v_gene: TRBV7-3; j_gene: TRBJ2-4; len: 16; abundance: few
CDR3aa: CASSYLGGRGSEQYF; CDR3nt: TGTGCCAGCAGCTACCTGGGAGGGCGAGGGAGCGAGCAGTACTTC; d_gene: TRBD2; v_gene: TRBV5-6; j_gene: TRBJ2-7; len: 15; abundance: few
CDR3aa: CASSATRGGDNEQFF; CDR3nt: TGTGCCAGCAGTGCGACTAGGGGGGGTGACAATGAGCAGTTCTTC; d_gene: .; v_gene: TRBV2; j_gene: TRBJ2-1; len: 15; abundance: .
CDR3aa: CASSPSPAMSSYEQYF; CDR3nt: TGTGCCAGCAGCCCATCACCAGCGATGAGCTCCTACGAGCAGTACTTC; d_gene: .; v_gene: TRBV7-3; j_gene: TRBJ2-7; len: 16; abundance: once